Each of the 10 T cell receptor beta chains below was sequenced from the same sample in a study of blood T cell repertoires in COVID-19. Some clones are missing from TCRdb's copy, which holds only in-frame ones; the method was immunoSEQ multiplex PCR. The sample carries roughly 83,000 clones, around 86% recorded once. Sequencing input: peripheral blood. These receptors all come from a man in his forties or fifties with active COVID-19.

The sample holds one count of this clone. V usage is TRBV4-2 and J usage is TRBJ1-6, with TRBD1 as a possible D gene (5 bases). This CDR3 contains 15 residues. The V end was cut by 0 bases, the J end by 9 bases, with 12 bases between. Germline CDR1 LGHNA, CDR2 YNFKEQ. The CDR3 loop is CASSQEGRVGSPLHF. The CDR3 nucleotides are TGTGCCAGCAGCCAAGAAGGCAGGGTGGGTTCACCCCTCCACTTT.

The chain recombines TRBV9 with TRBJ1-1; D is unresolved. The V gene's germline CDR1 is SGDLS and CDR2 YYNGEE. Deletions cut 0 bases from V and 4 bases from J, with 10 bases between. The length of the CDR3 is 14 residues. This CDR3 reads CASSVGVGGTEAFF. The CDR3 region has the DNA TGTGCCAGCAGCGTAGGTGTAGGAGGCACTGAAGCTTTCTTT.

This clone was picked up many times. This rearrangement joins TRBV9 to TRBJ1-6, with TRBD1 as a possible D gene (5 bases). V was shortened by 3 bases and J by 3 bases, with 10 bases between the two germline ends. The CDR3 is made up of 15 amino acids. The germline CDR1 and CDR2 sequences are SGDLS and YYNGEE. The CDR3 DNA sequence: TGTGCCAGCAGCGCCGGACACCTCTATAATTCACCCCTCCACTTT. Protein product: CASSAGHLYNSPLHF. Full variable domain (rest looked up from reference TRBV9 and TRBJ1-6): DSGVTQTPKHLITATGQRVTLRCSPRSGDLSVYWYQQSLDQGLQFLIQYYNGEERAKGNILERFSAQQFPDLHSELNLSSLELGDSALYFCASSAGHLYNSPLHFGNGTRLTVT.

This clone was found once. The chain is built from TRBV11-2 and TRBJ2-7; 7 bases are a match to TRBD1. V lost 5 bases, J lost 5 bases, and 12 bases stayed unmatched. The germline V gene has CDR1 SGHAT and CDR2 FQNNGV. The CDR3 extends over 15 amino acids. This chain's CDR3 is CASSRYPDRTNEQYF. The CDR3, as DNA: TGTGCCAGCAGCCGTTACCCGGACAGGACGAACGAGCAGTACTTC.

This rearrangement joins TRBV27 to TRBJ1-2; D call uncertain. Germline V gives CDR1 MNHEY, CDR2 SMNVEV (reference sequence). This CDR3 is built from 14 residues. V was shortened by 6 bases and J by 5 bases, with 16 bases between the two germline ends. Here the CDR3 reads CASSRSRGTYGYTF. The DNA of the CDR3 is TGTGCCAGCAGCCGATCCCGGGGTACATATGGCTACACCTTC.

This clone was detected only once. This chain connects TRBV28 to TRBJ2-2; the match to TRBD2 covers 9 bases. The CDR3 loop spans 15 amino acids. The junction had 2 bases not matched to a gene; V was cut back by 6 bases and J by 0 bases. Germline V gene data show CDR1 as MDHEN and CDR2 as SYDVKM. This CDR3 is CASRRGGANTGELFF. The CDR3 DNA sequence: TGTGCCAGCAGGCGGGGGGGTGCGAACACCGGGGAGCTGTTTTTT.

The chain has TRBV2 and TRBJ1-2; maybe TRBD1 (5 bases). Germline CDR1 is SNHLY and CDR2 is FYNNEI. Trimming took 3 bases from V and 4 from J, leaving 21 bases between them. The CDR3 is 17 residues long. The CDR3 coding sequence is TGTGCCAGCAGTGATAACCCCAGGGTACCCCTCGGCTATGGCTACACCTTC. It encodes CASSDNPRVPLGYGYTF.

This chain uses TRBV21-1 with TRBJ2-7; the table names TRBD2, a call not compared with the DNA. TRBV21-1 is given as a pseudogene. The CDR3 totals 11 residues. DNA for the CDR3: TGTGCCAGCACCAAAACGGGCGAGCAGTACTTC. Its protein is CASTKTGEQYF.

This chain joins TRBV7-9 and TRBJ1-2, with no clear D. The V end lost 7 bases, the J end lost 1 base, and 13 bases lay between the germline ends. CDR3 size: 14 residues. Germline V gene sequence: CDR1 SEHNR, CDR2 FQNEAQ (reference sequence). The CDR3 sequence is CASTTGRDNYGYTF. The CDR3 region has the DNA TGTGCCAGCACCACGGGGAGGGATAACTATGGCTACACCTTC.

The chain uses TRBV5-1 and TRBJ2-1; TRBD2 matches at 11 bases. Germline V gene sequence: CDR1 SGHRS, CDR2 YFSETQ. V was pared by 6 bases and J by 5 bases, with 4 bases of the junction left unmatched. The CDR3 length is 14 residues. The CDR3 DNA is TGCGCCAGCAAACCGGGACTAGCGGACAATGAGCAGTTCTTC. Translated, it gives CASKPGLADNEQFF.